This entry describes one T cell receptor (beta chain). The target antigen is unknown. This record comes from a study of cytomegalovirus exposure and HLA in healthy donors. Background on the study: Unique TCRs numbering around 80 million, obtained from HLA-typed donors, made up an early data release. Study-level findings and limits: Rates of TCR association differed by HLA locus in a later analysis, with DRB1 highest and HLA-C lowest.

Primers for the PCR totalled 60 Vbeta and 13 Jbeta. Some clones are missing from TCRdb's copy, which holds only in-frame ones; the method was immunoSEQ multiplex PCR. The data show around 150,000 clones, with 76% seen just once and 3.1% held by the top ten. V gave up 3 bases and J gave up 2 bases; unmatched junction bases: 4. Germline CDR1 reads LNHDA; CDR2 reads SQIVND (reference sequence). The length of the CDR3 is 15 residues. The J gene is TRBJ1-5, the V gene TRBV19; TRBD1 matches at 7 bases. The sequence was obtained from a man aged 35 to 55 in good health and CMV-seronegative. The sample comprised PBMCs. The DNA for the CDR3 is TGTGCCAGTAGTATCTCAGGGGGTGGCAATCAGCCCCAGCATTTT. This sequence encodes CASSISGGGNQPQHF.